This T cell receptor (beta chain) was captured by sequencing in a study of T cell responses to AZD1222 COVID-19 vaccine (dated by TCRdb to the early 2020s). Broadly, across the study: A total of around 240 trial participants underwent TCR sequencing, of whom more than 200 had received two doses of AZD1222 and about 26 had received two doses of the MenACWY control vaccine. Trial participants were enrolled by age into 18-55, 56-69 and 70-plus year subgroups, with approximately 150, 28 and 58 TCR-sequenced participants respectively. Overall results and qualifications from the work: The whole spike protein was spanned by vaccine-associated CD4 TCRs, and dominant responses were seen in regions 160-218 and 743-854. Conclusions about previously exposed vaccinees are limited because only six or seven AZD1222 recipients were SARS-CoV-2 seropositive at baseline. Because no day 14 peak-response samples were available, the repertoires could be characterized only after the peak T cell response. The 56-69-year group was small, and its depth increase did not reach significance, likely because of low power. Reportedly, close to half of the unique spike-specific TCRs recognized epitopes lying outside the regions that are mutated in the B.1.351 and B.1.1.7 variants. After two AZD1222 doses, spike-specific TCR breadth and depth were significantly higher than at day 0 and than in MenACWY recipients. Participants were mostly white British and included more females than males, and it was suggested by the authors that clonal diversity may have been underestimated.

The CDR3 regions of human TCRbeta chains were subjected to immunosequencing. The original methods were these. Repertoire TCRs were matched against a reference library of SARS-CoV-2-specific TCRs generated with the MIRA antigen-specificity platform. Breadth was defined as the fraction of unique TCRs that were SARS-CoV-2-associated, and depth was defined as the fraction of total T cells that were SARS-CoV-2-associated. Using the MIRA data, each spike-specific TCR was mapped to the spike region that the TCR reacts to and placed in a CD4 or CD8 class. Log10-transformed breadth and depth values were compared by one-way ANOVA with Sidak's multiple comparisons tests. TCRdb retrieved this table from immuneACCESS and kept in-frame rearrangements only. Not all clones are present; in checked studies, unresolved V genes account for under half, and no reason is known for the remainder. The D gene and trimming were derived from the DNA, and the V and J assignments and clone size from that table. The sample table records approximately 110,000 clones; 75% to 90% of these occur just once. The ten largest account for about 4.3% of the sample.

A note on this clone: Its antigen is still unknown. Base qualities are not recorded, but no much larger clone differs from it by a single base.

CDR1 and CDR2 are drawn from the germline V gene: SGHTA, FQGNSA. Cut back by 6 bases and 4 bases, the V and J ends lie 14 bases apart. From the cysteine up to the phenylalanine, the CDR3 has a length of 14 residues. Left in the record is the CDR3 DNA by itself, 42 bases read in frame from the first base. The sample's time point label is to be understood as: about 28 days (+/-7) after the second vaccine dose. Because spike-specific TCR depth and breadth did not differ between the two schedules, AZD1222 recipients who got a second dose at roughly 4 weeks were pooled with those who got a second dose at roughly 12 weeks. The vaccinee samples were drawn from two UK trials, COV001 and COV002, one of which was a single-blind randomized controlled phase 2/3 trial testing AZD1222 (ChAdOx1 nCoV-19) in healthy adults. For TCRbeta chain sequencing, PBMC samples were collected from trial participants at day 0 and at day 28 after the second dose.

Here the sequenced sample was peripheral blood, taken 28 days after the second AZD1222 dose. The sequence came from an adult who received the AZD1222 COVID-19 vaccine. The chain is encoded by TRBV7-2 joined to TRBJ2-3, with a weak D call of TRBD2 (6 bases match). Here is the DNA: TGTGCCAGCAGTTCGCCGGGAGCCCCAGATACGCAGTATTTT. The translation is CASSSPGAPDTQYF.